Each of the 8 T cell receptor beta chains below was sequenced from the same sample in a study of Ad26.COV2.S vaccination and SARS-CoV-2 variants. As for treatment: 15 to 20 received Ad26.COV2.S at low or high dose, single or two shots; roughly five received placebo; per-sample allocation not given. Samples were taken on day 63 after the first vaccine or placebo injection. Assay used: immunoSEQ multiplex PCR; TCRdb lists only in-frame clones, some missing. Of about 350,000 clones in the sample, about 88% were seen once. This material consisted of peripheral blood, taken in a trial of Ad26.COV2.S vaccine versus placebo. The receptors stem from a person aged 18 to 65 who received the Ad26.COV2.S COVID-19 vaccine or a placebo.

The chain combines TRBV27 with TRBJ2-1; D possibly corresponds to TRBD1 (6 bases). Trimming shortened V by 8 bases and J by 2 bases, and 16 bases separated the two germline ends. Germline assignment: CDR1 MNHEY and CDR2 SMNVEV (reference sequence). The CDR3 consists of 15 residues. Here the CDR3 reads CASYPRQAPYNEQFF. For the CDR3, the DNA is TGTGCCAGCTATCCGAGACAGGCGCCCTACAATGAGCAGTTCTTC.

The chain is built from TRBV11-1 and TRBJ2-5, with a weak D call TRBD1 (5 bases). The CDR3 is 13 residues long. V was clipped by 2 bases and J by 3 bases, with 7 bases between them. CDR1 SGHAT and CDR2 FQDESV come from the germline V gene (reference sequence). The CDR3 loop reads CASSLSTEETQYF. CDR3 sequence (DNA): TGTGCCAGCAGCTTATCGACAGAAGAGACCCAGTACTTC.

This chain joins TRBV28 and TRBJ1-1; TRBD1 is a possible D gene (6 bases). V lost 6 bases to trimming and J lost 6 bases, with 11 bases between them. There are 12 residues in the CDR3. Germline loops: CDR1 MDHEN, CDR2 SYDVKM. Here the CDR3 reads CASSNYRAEAFF. The DNA of the CDR3 is TGTGCCAGCAGCAACTACAGGGCTGAAGCTTTCTTT. Complete variable domain (other parts from reference TRBV28 and TRBJ1-1): DVKVTQSSRYLVKRTGEKVFLECVQDMDHENMFWYRQDPGLGLRLIYFSYDVKMKEKGDIPEGYSVSREKKERFSLILESASTNQTSMYLCASSNYRAEAFFGQGTRLTVV.

This chain uses TRBV14 with TRBJ1-6, with TRBD1 identical over 7 bases. V dropped 2 bases and J dropped 7; count of bases not matched to a gene: 2. The length of the CDR3 is 14 residues. Looked up from germline, CDR1 is SGHDN and CDR2 is FVKESK. The CDR3 coding sequence is TGTGCCAGCAGCCAACTGACAGGGAATTCACCCCTCCACTTT. It specifies CASSQLTGNSPLHF. The whole variable domain, filled in from reference TRBV14 and TRBJ1-6, reads EAGVTQFPSHSVIEKGQTVTLRCDPISGHDNLYWYRRVMGKEIKFLLHFVKESKQDESGMPNNRFLAERTGGTYSTLKVQPAELEDSGVYFCASSQLTGNSPLHFGNGTRLTVT.

The chain uses TRBV30 and TRBJ1-1; no definite D call. Trimming removed 2 bases from V and 4 bases from J, with 8 bases in between. The CDR3 loop spans 12 amino acids. From germline, CDR1 is GTSNPN and CDR2 SVGIG (reference sequence). CDR3 DNA: TGTGCCTGGAGTAGGGCCGGCACTGAAGCTTTCTTT. It yields the protein CAWSRAGTEAFF.

The chain combines TRBV27 with TRBJ1-2, with a tentative D call TRBD1 (6 bases). The CDR3 covers 15 residues. V shed 2 bases and J shed 4 bases, with 14 bases lying between them. Germline CDR1 is MNHEY and CDR2 is SMNVEV (reference sequence). DNA for the CDR3: TGTGCCAGCAGTTTAGGGCAGGGGCCGTTCTATGGCTACACCTTC. Residues: CASSLGQGPFYGYTF.

In its sample, this clone was seen once. This rearrangement joins TRBV3-1 (or the pseudogene TRBV3-2) to TRBJ1-1, with D perhaps matching TRBD1 (5 bases). CDR3 length: 14 residues. CDR1 is LGHDT, CDR2 YNNKEL, per germline (reference sequence). V was clipped by 3 bases and J by 1 base, with 9 bases between them. The CDR3 DNA is TGTGCCAGCAGCCATCAGGACAAGAACACTGAAGCTTTCTTT. It encodes CASSHQDKNTEAFF.

The chain combines TRBV6-6 with TRBJ2-7, with D possibly being TRBD2 (6 bases). The germline V gene encodes CDR1 MNHNY and CDR2 SVGAGI (reference sequence). V was shortened by 6 bases and J by 5 bases, with 14 bases between the two germline ends. The CDR3 consists of 13 residues. The CDR3: CASSRVRGNEQYF. The CDR3 DNA reads as TGTGCCAGCAGCCGAGTACGGGGGAACGAGCAGTACTTC.